This passage covers 17 T cell receptor beta chains from one sample sequenced in a study of T cells in Graves' hyperthyroidism and ophthalmopathy. RNA transcripts served as the template for amplifying TCR beta CDR3 regions. First-round RT-PCR of the TCR CDR3 relied on the HTBI primer set. One entry per CDR3 protein, called by TCRdb with MiXCR from the multiplex PCR reads. This sample has hundreds of thousands of distinct CDR3 sequences, with less than 25% found just once. The specimen was blood. Receptors originate from a man aged 30-40 years with Graves' ophthalmopathy.

This clonotype was counted many times. This chain joins TRBV7-9 and TRBJ2-2; D is possibly TRBD2 (7 bases). Germline V CDR1 and CDR2: SEHNR, FQNEAQ (reference sequence). The CDR3 sequence is 14 residues long. V was shortened by 5 bases and J by 5 bases, with 12 bases between the two germline ends. Here the CDR3 reads CASSPEGGTGELFF. CDR3 DNA sequence: TGTGCCAGCAGCCCGGAGGGGGGGACCGGGGAGCTGTTTTTT. Looking up the rest from reference TRBV7-9 and TRBJ2-2 gives the full variable domain: DTGVSQNPRHKITKRGQNVTFRCDPISEHNRLYWYRQTLGQGPEFLTYFQNEAQLEKSRLLSDRFSAERPKGSFSTLEIQRTEQGDSAMYLCASSPEGGTGELFFGEGSRLTVL.

This clonotype was picked up a small number of times. This chain joins TRBV5-1 and TRBJ2-7; D unclear. CDR1 is SGHRS and CDR2 is YFSETQ in the germline V gene. Trimming took 3 bases from V and 3 from J, leaving 13 bases between them. This CDR3 has 14 amino acids. The CDR3 loop is CASSWTLGGYEQYF. The CDR3 nucleotides read TGCGCCAGCAGCTGGACCCTCGGCGGCTACGAGCAGTACTTC.

The rearrangement links TRBV9 to TRBJ2-7; D possibly corresponds to TRBD1 (7 bases). Germline lookup yields CDR1 SGDLS and CDR2 YYNGEE. The CDR3 covers 15 residues. Between the trimmed V and J ends, which lost 0 bases and 2 bases, there was a span of 12 bases. CDR3 sequence: CASSVAGDSAYEQYF. The CDR3 coding sequence is TGTGCCAGCAGCGTAGCGGGGGACAGTGCCTACGAGCAGTACTTC.

A few counts support this clonotype. The chain uses TRBV15 and TRBJ2-7; 11 bases agree with TRBD2. The V gene end was trimmed by 5 bases and the J gene end by 5 bases; junction bases not matched to a gene: 14. The germline CDR1 and CDR2 sequences are LNHNV and YYDKDF (reference sequence). The CDR3 runs 17 residues. CDR3 nucleotide sequence: TGTGCCACCAGCCTCGTCGTAGCGGGAGGGCCGTGGGACGAGCAGTACTTC. Translating it yields CATSLVVAGGPWDEQYF.

This clonotype was observed a handful of times. The genes are TRBV20-1 and TRBJ2-3, with 9 bases aligning to TRBD2. The J segment lost 2 bases and the V segment lost 6 bases, leaving 9 bases of the junction unmatched. This CDR3 has 15 residues. Germline V CDR1 and CDR2: DFQATT, SNEGSKA (reference sequence). The CDR3 loop reads CSARPTSGITDTQYF. CDR3 DNA: TGCAGTGCCAGACCGACTAGCGGCATCACAGATACGCAGTATTTT.

For this clonotype: A read error may be the cause here, since a much bigger clone is one base away. The V and J genes are TRBV20-1 and TRBJ2-3; D not resolved. The germline V gene encodes CDR1 DFQATT and CDR2 SNEGSKA (reference sequence). The CDR3 length is 15 residues. V lost 8 bases, J lost 0 bases, and 18 bases lay in between. The CDR3 is CSTGPMGSSTDTQYF. CDR3 DNA sequence: TGCAGTACCGGACCCATGGGCAGCAGCACAGATACGCAGTATTTT.

This clonotype was found many times. The chain is built from TRBV12-3 or TRBV12-4 and TRBJ2-2; 7 positions match TRBD1. Germline trimming cut 5 bases from V and 4 bases from J; bases unmatched to any gene: 16. This CDR3 region has 18 residues. Written as DNA, the CDR3 is TGTGCCAGCAGTCGACAGGGTCTATTGGGATTGGGCACCGGGGAGCTGTTTTTT. Translation: CASSRQGLLGLGTGELFF.

The gene calls are TRBV20-1 and TRBJ2-5, with D possibly being TRBD1 (5 bases). CDR3 size: 12 residues. V was trimmed by 1 base and J by 4 bases, leaving 7 bases between them. Germline V lookup: CDR1 DFQATT, CDR2 SNEGSKA (reference sequence). The chain's CDR3 is CSARVQGETQYF. The CDR3 coding sequence is TGCAGTGCTAGAGTCCAGGGAGAGACCCAGTACTTC.

This clonotype showed up just a few times. The chain recombines TRBV28 with TRBJ2-7; 9 bases are a match to TRBD1. V was clipped by 7 bases and J by 2 bases; unmatched bases: 12. The CDR3 extends over 16 amino acids. In germline, CDR1 is MDHEN, CDR2 SYDVKM. The CDR3 loop is CASTRLPGQGPYEQYF. CDR3 sequence (DNA): TGTGCCAGCACCAGACTTCCGGGACAGGGTCCCTACGAGCAGTACTTC.

The chain uses TRBV5-5 and TRBJ1-3; D unclear. This CDR3 comprises 17 residues. V lost 4 bases, J lost 0 bases, and 17 bases lay in between. The germline V gene has CDR1 SGHKS and CDR2 YYEKEE (reference sequence). The CDR3 nucleotides read TGTGCCAGCAGCCCAACGGCGGGGATTTCCTCTGGAAACACCATATATTTT. Protein: CASSPTAGISSGNTIYF. The entire variable domain, with the rest obtained from reference TRBV5-5 and TRBJ1-3, is as follows: DAGVTQSPTHLIKTRGQQVTLRCSPISGHKSVSWYQQVLGQGPQFIFQYYEKEERGRGNFPDRFSARQFPNYSSELNVNALLLGDSALYLCASSPTAGISSGNTIYFGEGSWLTVV.

This clonotype turned up a few times. The chain is built from TRBV10-1 and TRBJ2-7; 7 bases align to TRBD1. Germline V gene sequence: CDR1 WNHNN, CDR2 SYGVQD (reference sequence). The CDR3 consists of 15 residues. The CDR3 is CAIHREQGLNYEQYF. DNA of the CDR3: TGCGCTATCCACCGGGAACAGGGGCTGAACTACGAGCAGTACTTC.

This clonotype was observed at least ten times. The rearrangement joins TRBV20-1 to TRBJ2-5; no definite D call. The CDR3 runs 14 residues. Trimming took 3 bases from V and 1 from J, leaving 12 bases between them. CDR1 is DFQATT and CDR2 is SNEGSKA in the germline V gene (reference sequence). The CDR3 here is CSASPLTAQETQYF. DNA for the CDR3: TGCAGTGCTAGCCCCTTAACGGCCCAAGAGACCCAGTACTTC.

Many counts were recorded for this clonotype. The chain has TRBV28 and TRBJ2-3; perhaps TRBD2 as D (6 bases). V was shortened by 8 bases and J by 3 bases, with 30 bases between the two germline ends. The CDR3 extends over 19 amino acids. From germline, CDR1 is MDHEN and CDR2 SYDVKM. This CDR3 reads CASSNSAGLRNAITDTQYF. The DNA for the CDR3 is TGTGCCAGCTCCAACTCTGCGGGGCTCCGGAACGCGATAACAGATACGCAGTATTTT.

The V gene is TRBV27, the J gene TRBJ1-5; D uncertain. Trimming shortened V by 3 bases and J by 5 bases, and 20 bases separated the two germline ends. The CDR3 extends over 17 amino acids. Germline values: CDR1 MNHEY, CDR2 SMNVEV (reference sequence). The CDR3 DNA follows: TGTGCCAGCAGTTTTTCTTTCGGTGGGAACTACCATCAGCCCCAGCATTTT. This gives the protein CASSFSFGGNYHQPQHF.

The chain is built from TRBV14 and TRBJ2-7; D could derive from TRBD1 or TRBD2 (7 bases each). The germline V gene has CDR1 SGHDN and CDR2 FVKESK. The germline V and J ends were trimmed by 11 bases and 5 bases, with 13 bases remaining between them. CDR3 size: 11 residues. CDR3: CASGGADEQYF. CDR3 sequence (DNA): TGTGCCTCAGGGGGGGCAGACGAGCAGTACTTC.

This clonotype was seen ten or more times. This chain links TRBV28 with TRBJ1-1, with D maybe TRBD1 (6 bases). The CDR3 extends over 14 amino acids. The germline V gene encodes CDR1 MDHEN and CDR2 SYDVKM. Trimming removed 5 bases at V and 8 bases at J, with 18 bases between. The CDR3 loop reads CASSPAGTLKEAFF. The DNA for the CDR3 is TGTGCCAGCAGTCCTGCTGGGACACTCAAGGAAGCTTTCTTT.

This clonotype showed up just a few times. The chain uses TRBV29-1 and TRBJ2-2; perhaps TRBD1 as D (5 bases). Trimming removed 1 base from V and 7 bases from J, with 10 bases in between. Germline V CDR1 and CDR2: SQVTM, ANQGSEA. The CDR3 extends over 13 amino acids. In nucleotides, the CDR3 is TGCAGCGTTGAAGTAAAAGGGGACGGGGAGCTGTTTTTT. Protein: CSVEVKGDGELFF.